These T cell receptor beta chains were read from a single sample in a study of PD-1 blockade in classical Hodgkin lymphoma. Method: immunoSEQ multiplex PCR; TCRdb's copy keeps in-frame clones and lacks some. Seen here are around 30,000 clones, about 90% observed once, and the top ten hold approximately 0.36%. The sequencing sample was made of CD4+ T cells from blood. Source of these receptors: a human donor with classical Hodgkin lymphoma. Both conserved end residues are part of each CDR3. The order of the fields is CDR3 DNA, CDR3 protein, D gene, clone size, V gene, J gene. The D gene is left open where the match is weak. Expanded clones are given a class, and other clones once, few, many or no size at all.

DNA: TGTGCCACCCGGGACAGGGAGAGAACGGGGGACCTTTACGAGCAGTACTTC
CDR3: CATRDRERTGDLYEQYF
D: TRBD1
size: once
V: TRBV27
J: TRBJ2-7

DNA: TGTGCCAGCAGGGAGAGTGGCGTCTACGAGCAGTACTTC
CDR3: CASRESGVYEQYF
D: .
size: .
V: TRBV6-1
J: TRBJ2-7

DNA: TGTGCCAGCTCATTATTAGCATACGCGAACACCGGGGAGCTGTTTTTT
CDR3: CASSLLAYANTGELFF
D: .
size: .
V: TRBV18
J: TRBJ2-2

DNA: TGTGCCAGCACACAGACAGGGAATATGAACACTGAAGCTTTCTTT
CDR3: CASTQTGNMNTEAFF
D: TRBD1
size: few
V: TRBV28
J: TRBJ1-1

DNA: TGTGCCAGCAGCGGACTAGCGGGAAGCACAGATACGCAGTATTTT
CDR3: CASSGLAGSTDTQYF
D: TRBD2
size: .
V: TRBV7-2
J: TRBJ2-3

DNA: TGCAGCGTTGGGTCTGGGTATGGGGGCTACACCTTC
CDR3: CSVGSGYGGYTF
D: .
size: .
V: TRBV29-1
J: TRBJ1-2

DNA: TGTGCCAGTAGTATACACACGGGAAATCAGCCCCAGCATTTT
CDR3: CASSIHTGNQPQHF
D: .
size: .
V: TRBV19
J: TRBJ1-5

DNA: TGTGCCAGCCCACTCATAGGGCAGGGCTACGAGCAGTACTTC
CDR3: CASPLIGQGYEQYF
D: .
size: .
V: TRBV6-5
J: TRBJ2-7

DNA: TGTGCCAGCAGCTCTCCGGGACAGGGGAAAAACATTCAGTACTTC
CDR3: CASSSPGQGKNIQYF
D: TRBD1
size: .
V: TRBV4-2
J: TRBJ2-4

DNA: TGTGCCAGTACCCCCGGGACAGGGGGTTTCTACGAGCAGTACTTC
CDR3: CASTPGTGGFYEQYF
D: TRBD1
size: .
V: TRBV19
J: TRBJ2-7

DNA: TGTGCCAGCAGCCCACTAATTAGCACAGATACGCAGTATTTT
CDR3: CASSPLISTDTQYF
D: .
size: once
V: TRBV7-2
J: TRBJ2-3

DNA: TGTGCCAGCAGTGAGAGGACTAGCGGGGTTCAAGAGACCCAGTACTTC
CDR3: CASSERTSGVQETQYF
D: TRBD2
size: .
V: TRBV2
J: TRBJ2-5

DNA: TGTGCCAGCAGGCTCCCGGGACTGGTCCAGCATTTT
CDR3: CASRLPGLVQHF
D: .
size: .
V: TRBV7-9
J: TRBJ1-5

DNA: TGTGCCAGCAGTGAAAGTAGGGCAGATACGCAGTATTTT
CDR3: CASSESRADTQYF
D: .
size: .
V: TRBV2
J: TRBJ2-3

DNA: TGTGCCAGCAGCTTAGCAGGGACCCAAGAGACCCAGTACTTC
CDR3: CASSLAGTQETQYF
D: .
size: .
V: TRBV7-2
J: TRBJ2-5

DNA: TGCGCCAGCAGTGACGTGACAGACCATGGTTACAATGAGCAGTTCTTC
CDR3: CASSDVTDHGYNEQFF
D: .
size: .
V: TRBV10-1
J: TRBJ2-1

DNA: TGTGCCAGCTCACTATCCGGGGCCCAAGAGACCCAGTACTTC
CDR3: CASSLSGAQETQYF
D: .
size: .
V: TRBV18
J: TRBJ2-5

DNA: TGTGCCAGCAGCCCGGACTTTCTGATCTACACCGGGGAGCTGTTTTTT
CDR3: CASSPDFLIYTGELFF
D: .
size: .
V: TRBV7-2
J: TRBJ2-2

DNA: TGTGCCACCGGACAGCCTAATGAAAAACTGTTTTTT
CDR3: CATGQPNEKLFF
D: .
size: .
V: TRBV10-3
J: TRBJ1-4

DNA: TGCGCCAGCAGCTTGGTTATTAGCGGGAGTAATGAGCAGTTCTTC
CDR3: CASSLVISGSNEQFF
D: TRBD2
size: .
V: TRBV5-1
J: TRBJ2-1

DNA: TGTGCCTGGAGTGTAGGAGGGGGCTACACTGAAGCTTTCTTT
CDR3: CAWSVGGGYTEAFF
D: TRBD1
size: .
V: TRBV30
J: TRBJ1-1

DNA: TGTGCCAGCAGTGAACAAGGACGGTACACCGGGGAGCTGTTTTTT
CDR3: CASSEQGRYTGELFF
D: .
size: .
V: TRBV2
J: TRBJ2-2

DNA: TGCGCCAGCAGCTTGGTTCAGGGTGAGGCCGGGGAGCTGTTTTTT
CDR3: CASSLVQGEAGELFF
D: .
size: .
V: TRBV5-1
J: TRBJ2-2

DNA: TGCGCCAGCGGAATGTACGGGGGAGGGCCGGACACAGATACGCAGTATTTT
CDR3: CASGMYGGGPDTDTQYF
D: TRBD2
size: .
V: TRBV5-1
J: TRBJ2-3

DNA: TGTGCCACCAGATCGAGTTCTACAGATACGCAGTATTTT
CDR3: CATRSSSTDTQYF
D: .
size: .
V: TRBV7-2
J: TRBJ2-3

DNA: TGTGCCAGCAGCTTGGGGGTCGGGAGGAATTCCTACGAGCAGTACTTC
CDR3: CASSLGVGRNSYEQYF
D: TRBD2
size: .
V: TRBV5-4
J: TRBJ2-7

DNA: TGTGCCAGCAGTTTAGGCGCCACCTCTAACTATGGCTACACCTTC
CDR3: CASSLGATSNYGYTF
D: .
size: .
V: TRBV28
J: TRBJ1-2

DNA: TGTGCCAGCAGTCCCGGAGAGAAAGAGACCCAGTACTTC
CDR3: CASSPGEKETQYF
D: .
size: .
V: TRBV2
J: TRBJ2-5

DNA: TGCGCCAGCAGCATCCGACAGGGAGGTTCCTACGAGCAGTACTTC
CDR3: CASSIRQGGSYEQYF
D: .
size: .
V: TRBV10-2
J: TRBJ2-7

DNA: TGTGCCAGCAGCTTGGGGGGACAGGGATCTACTAACTATGGCTACACCTTC
CDR3: CASSLGGQGSTNYGYTF
D: TRBD1
size: .
V: TRBV5-4
J: TRBJ1-2

DNA: TGTGCCAGCAGCTCAGGCACCCTAGCGGGAGTTGAGCAGTACTTC
CDR3: CASSSGTLAGVEQYF
D: TRBD2
size: .
V: TRBV28
J: TRBJ2-7

DNA: TGTGCCAGCAGCTTGCAGCTCAATCAGCCCCAGCATTTT
CDR3: CASSLQLNQPQHF
D: .
size: .
V: TRBV5-8
J: TRBJ1-5

DNA: TGTGCCAGCAGCTTAGAGAGGCGAGGAAACATTCAGTACTTC
CDR3: CASSLERRGNIQYF
D: .
size: .
V: TRBV13
J: TRBJ2-4

DNA: TGTGCCAGCAGTCCCCAACAGGGATATAATGAAAAACTGTTTTTT
CDR3: CASSPQQGYNEKLFF
D: .
size: .
V: TRBV28
J: TRBJ1-4

DNA: TGTGCCATCAGTGATAAGGGACCCTCCTACGAGCAGTACTTC
CDR3: CAISDKGPSYEQYF
D: .
size: once
V: TRBV10-3
J: TRBJ2-7

DNA: TGTGCCAGCAGCCAATCCGGAGATACGCAGTATTTT
CDR3: CASSQSGDTQYF
D: .
size: .
V: TRBV4-2
J: TRBJ2-3

DNA: TGTGCCAGCAGCCCCGAGGGACCGAGGGGCCGAAAACTGTTTTTT
CDR3: CASSPEGPRGRKLFF
D: .
size: .
V: TRBV7-9
J: TRBJ1-4

DNA: TGTGCCAGCTCACCGGGAGAGACCCAGTACTTC
CDR3: CASSPGETQYF
D: .
size: .
V: TRBV18
J: TRBJ2-5

DNA: TGTGCCAGCTCGGGGACCGGAGGTGAAAAACTGTTTTTT
CDR3: CASSGTGGEKLFF
D: .
size: .
V: TRBV19
J: TRBJ1-4

DNA: TGCGCCAGCAGCACACTGGCAGGGACAGATTACAATGAGCAGTTCTTC
CDR3: CASSTLAGTDYNEQFF
D: TRBD1
size: .
V: TRBV5-1
J: TRBJ2-1

DNA: TGTGCCAGCACCCCGGGACAAGCGAACACTGAAGCTTTCTTT
CDR3: CASTPGQANTEAFF
D: .
size: .
V: TRBV5-3
J: TRBJ1-1

DNA: TGTGCCAGCAGTTTATCTTTACGTCCTGACTATGGCTACACCTTC
CDR3: CASSLSLRPDYGYTF
D: .
size: .
V: TRBV27
J: TRBJ1-2

DNA: TGTGCCAGTAGACATTCGGGGGGAAGCTCCTACGAGCAGTACTTC
CDR3: CASRHSGGSSYEQYF
D: TRBD2
size: .
V: TRBV19
J: TRBJ2-7

DNA: TGTGCCATCAGTGAGTCGATAGGCAGCACAGATACGCAGTATTTT
CDR3: CAISESIGSTDTQYF
D: .
size: .
V: TRBV10-3
J: TRBJ2-3

DNA: TGCAGTGCTGAACCGTCCTACGAGCAGTACTTC
CDR3: CSAEPSYEQYF
D: .
size: once
V: TRBV20-1
J: TRBJ2-7

DNA: TGTGCCAGCTCAAAGGGTAACACTGAAGCTTTCTTT
CDR3: CASSKGNTEAFF
D: .
size: few
V: TRBV18
J: TRBJ1-1

DNA: TGCAGCGTTGGTCGGGGCCCAGATCAGCCCCAGCATTTT
CDR3: CSVGRGPDQPQHF
D: .
size: .
V: TRBV29-1
J: TRBJ1-5

DNA: TGTGCCAGCAGAACGGAGGGGTCGGATACGCAGTATTTT
CDR3: CASRTEGSDTQYF
D: .
size: .
V: TRBV6-1
J: TRBJ2-3

DNA: TGTGCCAGCAGCTCAGGACAGTACTACGAGCAGTACTTC
CDR3: CASSSGQYYEQYF
D: .
size: .
V: TRBV7-6
J: TRBJ2-7

DNA: TGTGCCAGTAGTCCCCTAGGTGGGGGCTCCAACCCCTATGGCTACACCTTC
CDR3: CASSPLGGGSNPYGYTF
D: .
size: .
V: TRBV19
J: TRBJ1-2

DNA: TGCGCCAGCAGCCAAGACCAGTATCAGCCCCAGCATTTT
CDR3: CASSQDQYQPQHF
D: .
size: .
V: TRBV4-1
J: TRBJ1-5